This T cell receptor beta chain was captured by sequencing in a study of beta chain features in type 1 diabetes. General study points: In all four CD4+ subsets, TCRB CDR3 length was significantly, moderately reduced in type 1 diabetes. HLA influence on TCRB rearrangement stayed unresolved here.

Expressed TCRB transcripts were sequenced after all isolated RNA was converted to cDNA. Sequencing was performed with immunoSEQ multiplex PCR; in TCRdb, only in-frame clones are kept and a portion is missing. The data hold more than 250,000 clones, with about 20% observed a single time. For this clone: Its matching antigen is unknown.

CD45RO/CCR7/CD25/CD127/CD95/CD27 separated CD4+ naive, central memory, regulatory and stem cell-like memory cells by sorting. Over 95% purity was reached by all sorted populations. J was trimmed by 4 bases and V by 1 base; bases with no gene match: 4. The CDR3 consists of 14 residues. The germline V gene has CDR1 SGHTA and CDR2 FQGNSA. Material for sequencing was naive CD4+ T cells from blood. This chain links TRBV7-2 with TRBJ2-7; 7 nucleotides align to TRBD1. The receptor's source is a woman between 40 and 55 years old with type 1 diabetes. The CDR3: CASSLGDSFYEQYF. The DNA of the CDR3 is TGTGCCAGCAGCTTAGGGGACAGCTTTTACGAGCAGTACTTC.